This T cell receptor beta chain was captured in a study of T-cell reconstitution after alpha-beta-depleted transplantation in children (dated by TCRdb to the mid-2010s). General notes on the study: The study quantitatively tracked T-cell immune reconstitution after TCRalphabeta/CD19-depleted allogeneic hematopoietic cell transplantation in children using TCR repertoire profiling.

CDR1 and CDR2 (SEHNR, FQNEAQ) derive from the germline V gene (reference sequence). Between the V and J ends, shortened by 1 base and 13 bases respectively, the junction contains 17 bases. The cysteine opens and the phenylalanine closes a CDR3 of 13 amino acids. The entry retains the CDR3 DNA only, 39 bases that are in frame from base 1. Libraries were built with PCR. For sequencing, an Illumina HiSeq 2500 was employed. TCR library preparation used molecular barcoding, with unique molecular identifiers applied to normalize quantification of the TCRbeta repertoire. TCRdb reran the public reads through fastp at Q25 and MiXCR, keeping productive beta chains. One record per CDR3 amino acid sequence lists the most common genes and DNA. The table for this sample lists approximately 590,000 distinct CDR3 sequences; under 12% of them were counted only once. 3.5% to 5% of the sample rests with the top ten. This clonotype was detected only a few times. Its specific antigen is unknown. The input lacks base qualities; no much larger clone sits a single base away.

Recombination linked TRBV7-9 to TRBJ2-7; the D gene may be TRBD1 or TRBD2, since each aligns over 5 bases. The source material was PBMCs from the stem cell graft donor, sampled from the stem cell graft. This TCR was recovered from a human donor who donated a stem cell graft to a child with acute myeloid leukemia. DNA sequence: TGTGCCAGCAGCTTAGATGGGGGACCACCGGGCTACTTC. This translates into CASSLDGGPPGYF.